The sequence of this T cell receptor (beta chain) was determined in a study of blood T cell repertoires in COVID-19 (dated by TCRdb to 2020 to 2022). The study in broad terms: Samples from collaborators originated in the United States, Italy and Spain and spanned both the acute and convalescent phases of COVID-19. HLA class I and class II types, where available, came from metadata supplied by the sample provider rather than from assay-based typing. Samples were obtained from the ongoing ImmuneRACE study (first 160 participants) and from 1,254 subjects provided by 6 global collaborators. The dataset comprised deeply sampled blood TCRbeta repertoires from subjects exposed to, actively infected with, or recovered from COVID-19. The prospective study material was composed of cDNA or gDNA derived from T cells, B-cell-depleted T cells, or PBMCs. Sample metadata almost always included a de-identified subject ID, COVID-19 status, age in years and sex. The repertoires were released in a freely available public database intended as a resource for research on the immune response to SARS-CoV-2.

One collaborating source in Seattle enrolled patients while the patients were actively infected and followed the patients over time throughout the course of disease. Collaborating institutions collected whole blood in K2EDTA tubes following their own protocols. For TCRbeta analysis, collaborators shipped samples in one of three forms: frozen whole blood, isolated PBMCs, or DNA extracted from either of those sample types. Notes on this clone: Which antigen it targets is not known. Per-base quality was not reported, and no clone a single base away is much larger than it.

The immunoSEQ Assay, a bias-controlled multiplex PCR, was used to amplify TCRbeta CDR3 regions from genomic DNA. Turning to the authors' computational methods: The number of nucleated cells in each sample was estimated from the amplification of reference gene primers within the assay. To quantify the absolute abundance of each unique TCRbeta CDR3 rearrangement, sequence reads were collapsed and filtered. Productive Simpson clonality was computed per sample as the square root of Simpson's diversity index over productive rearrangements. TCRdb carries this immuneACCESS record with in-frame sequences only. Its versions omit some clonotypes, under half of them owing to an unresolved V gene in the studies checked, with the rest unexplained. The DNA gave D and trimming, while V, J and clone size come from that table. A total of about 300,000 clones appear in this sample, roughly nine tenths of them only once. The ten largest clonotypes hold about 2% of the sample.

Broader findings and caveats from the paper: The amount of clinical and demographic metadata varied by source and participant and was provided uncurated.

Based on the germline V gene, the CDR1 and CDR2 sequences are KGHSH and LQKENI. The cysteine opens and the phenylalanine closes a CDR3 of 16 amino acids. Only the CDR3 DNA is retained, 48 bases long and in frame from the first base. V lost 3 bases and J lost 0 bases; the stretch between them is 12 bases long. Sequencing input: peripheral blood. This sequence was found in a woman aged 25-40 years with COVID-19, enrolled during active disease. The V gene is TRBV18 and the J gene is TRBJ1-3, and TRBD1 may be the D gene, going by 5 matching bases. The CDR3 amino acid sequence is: CASSPGQTNSGNTIYF. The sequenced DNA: TGTGCCAGCTCACCGGGGCAGACGAACTCTGGAAACACCATATATTTT.